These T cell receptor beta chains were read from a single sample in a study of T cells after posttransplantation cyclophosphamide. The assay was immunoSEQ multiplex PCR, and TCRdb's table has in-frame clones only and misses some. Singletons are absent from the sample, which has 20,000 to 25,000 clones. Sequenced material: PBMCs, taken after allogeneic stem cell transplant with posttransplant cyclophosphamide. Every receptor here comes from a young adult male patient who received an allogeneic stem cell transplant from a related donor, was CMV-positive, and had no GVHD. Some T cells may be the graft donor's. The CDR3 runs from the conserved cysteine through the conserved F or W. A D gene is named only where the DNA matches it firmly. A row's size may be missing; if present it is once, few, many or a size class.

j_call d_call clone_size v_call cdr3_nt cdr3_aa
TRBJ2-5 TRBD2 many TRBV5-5 TGTGCCAGCAGCTTGGATTTAGCGGGAGTGGAGACCCAGTACTTC CASSLDLAGVETQYF
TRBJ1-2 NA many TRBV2 TGTGCCAGCAGTGATCAGGGGTGGAACTATGGCTACACCTTC CASSDQGWNYGYTF
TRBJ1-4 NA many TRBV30 TGTGCCTGGAGTTCACACATTAATGAAAAACTGTTTTTT CAWSSHINEKLFF
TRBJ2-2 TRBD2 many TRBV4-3 TGCGCCAGCAGCCAGGCGGGAGGAGGGACCGGGGAGCTGTTTTTT CASSQAGGGTGELFF
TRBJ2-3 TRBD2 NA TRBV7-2 TGTGCCAGCAGCTTCAGCGGGAGACCCACAGATACGCAGTATTTT CASSFSGRPTDTQYF
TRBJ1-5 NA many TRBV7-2 TGTGCCAGCAGCTTACAGGCTTCACATAGCAATCAGCCCCAGCATTTT CASSLQASHSNQPQHF
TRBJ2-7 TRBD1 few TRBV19 TGTGCCAGTAGTATATTGGAGACAGGGGCCGAGCAGTACTTC CASSILETGAEQYF
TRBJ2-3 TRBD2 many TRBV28 TGTGCCAGCAGTTTACAACTAGCGGGGGCGGATACGCAGTATTTT CASSLQLAGADTQYF
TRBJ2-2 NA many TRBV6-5 TGTGCCAGCAGCCGAAGCGGCGCGAACACCGGGGAGCTGTTTTTT CASSRSGANTGELFF
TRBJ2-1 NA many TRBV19 TGTGCCAGTAGTAGAGTGGGAGGGGGCAATGAGCAGTTCTTC CASSRVGGGNEQFF
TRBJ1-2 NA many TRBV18 TGTGCCAGCTCACCGGAGGGAATCTCTGGCTACACCTTC CASSPEGISGYTF
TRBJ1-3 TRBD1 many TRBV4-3 TGCGCCAGCAGCCAAGTTGGGACAGGGAACACCATATATTTT CASSQVGTGNTIYF
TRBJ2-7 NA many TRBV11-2 TGTGCCAGCAGGCCTTGGGGGAGGAGCTCCTACGAGCAGTACTTC CASRPWGRSSYEQYF
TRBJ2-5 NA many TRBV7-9 TGTGCCAGCGGAGATGGTAGCGTAGTCCAGACCCAGTACTTC CASGDGSVVQTQYF
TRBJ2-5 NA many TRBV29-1 TGCAGCGTTGAACGCTCGGTAAAAGAGACCCAGTACTTC CSVERSVKETQYF
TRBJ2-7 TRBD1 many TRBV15 TGTGCCACCAGATTAATCCGGGACAGTAGCTACGAGCAGTACTTC CATRLIRDSSYEQYF
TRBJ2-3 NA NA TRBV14 TGTGCCAGCAGCCTCAGGTCCGGCAGGGGCATCACAGATACGCAGTATTTT CASSLRSGRGITDTQYF
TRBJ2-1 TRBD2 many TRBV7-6 TGTGCCAGCAGCCCCGAAGGTCGAGCGGGGGGGCCGGTGGATGAGCAGTTCTTC CASSPEGRAGGPVDEQFF
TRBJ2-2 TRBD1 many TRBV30 TGTGCCTGTAGTCGGACAGGGTTAGGGTCCGGGGAGCTGTTTTTT CACSRTGLGSGELFF
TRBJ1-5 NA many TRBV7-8 TGTGCCAGCAGCTTAGTGGTCGGGGTAGGGCAGCCCCAGCATTTT CASSLVVGVGQPQHF